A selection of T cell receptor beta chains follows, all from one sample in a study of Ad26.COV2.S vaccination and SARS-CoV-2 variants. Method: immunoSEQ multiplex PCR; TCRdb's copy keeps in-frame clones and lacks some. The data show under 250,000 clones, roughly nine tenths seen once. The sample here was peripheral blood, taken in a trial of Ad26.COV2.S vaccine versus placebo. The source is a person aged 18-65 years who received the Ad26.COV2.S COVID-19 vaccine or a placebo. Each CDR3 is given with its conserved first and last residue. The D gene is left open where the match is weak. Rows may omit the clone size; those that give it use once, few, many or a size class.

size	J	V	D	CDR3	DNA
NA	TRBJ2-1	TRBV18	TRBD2	CASSLGLAGRNEQFF	TGTGCCAGCTCTCTGGGACTAGCGGGGCGCAATGAGCAGTTCTTC
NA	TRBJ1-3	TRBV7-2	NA	CASSLGSNTIYF	TGTGCCAGCAGCTTAGGATCCAACACCATATATTTT
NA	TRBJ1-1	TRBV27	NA	CASSPVGSRTEAFF	TGTGCCAGCAGTCCGGTCGGGAGTAGGACTGAAGCTTTCTTT
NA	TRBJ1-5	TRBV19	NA	CATSGGGGYSNQPQHF	TGTGCCACCTCGGGCGGGGGAGGATATAGCAATCAGCCCCAGCATTTT
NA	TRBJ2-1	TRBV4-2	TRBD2	CASSQASGNNEQFF	TGTGCCAGCAGCCAAGCTAGCGGGAACAATGAGCAGTTCTTC
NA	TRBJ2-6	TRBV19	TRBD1	CASSRKGAAGANVLTF	TGTGCCAGTAGTAGGAAGGGGGCGGCGGGGGCCAACGTCCTGACTTTC
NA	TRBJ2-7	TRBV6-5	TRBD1	CASSLMTGAYEQYF	TGTGCCAGCAGTTTAATGACAGGGGCCTACGAGCAGTACTTC
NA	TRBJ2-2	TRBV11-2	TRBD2	CASSLGRVVWRGAGGELFF	TGTGCCAGCAGCTTAGGAAGGGTGGTCTGGCGGGGGGCCGGCGGGGAGCTGTTTTTT
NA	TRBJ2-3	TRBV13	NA	CASSLFVGKIDTQYF	TGTGCCAGCAGCTTATTTGTGGGAAAGATAGATACGCAGTATTTT
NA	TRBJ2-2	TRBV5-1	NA	CASSTGQITGELFF	TGCGCCAGCAGCACTGGACAGATCACCGGGGAGCTGTTTTTT
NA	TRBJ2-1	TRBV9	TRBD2	CASSVGGTSNEQFF	TGTGCCAGCAGCGTAGGGGGGACTAGCAATGAGCAGTTCTTC
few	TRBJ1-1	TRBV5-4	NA	CASSPTPTMTEAFF	TGTGCCAGCAGCCCTACCCCGACGATGACTGAAGCTTTCTTT
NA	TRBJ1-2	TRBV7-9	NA	CASSHPDSPNYGYTF	TGTGCCAGCAGCCACCCGGACAGTCCCAACTATGGCTACACCTTC
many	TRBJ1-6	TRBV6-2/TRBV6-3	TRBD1	CASSSTGETNSPLHF	TGTGCCAGCAGTTCGACAGGGGAAACAAATTCACCCCTCCACTTT
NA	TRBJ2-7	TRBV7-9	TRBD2	CASVPSGGASYEQYF	TGTGCCAGCGTCCCGAGCGGGGGGGCCTCCTACGAGCAGTACTTC
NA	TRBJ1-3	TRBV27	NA	CASSRTGTIGNTIYF	TGTGCCAGCAGTAGAACCGGGACAATCGGAAACACCATATATTTT
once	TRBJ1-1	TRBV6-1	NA	CASSESGTRSEAFF	TGTGCCAGCAGTGAATCGGGGACAAGGTCTGAAGCTTTCTTT
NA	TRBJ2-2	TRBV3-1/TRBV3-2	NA	CASSQGSSAGELFF	TGTGCCAGCAGCCAAGGTAGCTCGGCCGGGGAGCTGTTTTTT
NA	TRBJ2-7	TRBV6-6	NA	CASSYSGRGSSYEQYF	TGTGCCAGCAGTTACTCGGGCAGGGGAAGCTCCTACGAGCAGTACTTC
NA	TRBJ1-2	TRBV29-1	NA	CSVAHGTSRDGYTF	TGCAGCGTTGCGCACGGTACTTCGCGGGATGGCTACACCTTC
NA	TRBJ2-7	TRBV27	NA	CASSLWQGPYEQYF	TGTGCCAGCAGTTTATGGCAGGGGCCCTACGAGCAGTACTTC
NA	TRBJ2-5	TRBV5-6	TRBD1	CASGLQGKETQYF	TGTGCCAGCGGGTTACAGGGGAAAGAGACCCAGTACTTC
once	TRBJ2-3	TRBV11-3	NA	CASSSSRADTQYF	TGTGCCAGCAGCTCTTCTCGGGCAGATACGCAGTATTTT
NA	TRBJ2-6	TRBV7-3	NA	CASSPQGPQSGANVLTF	TGTGCCAGCAGCCCTCAGGGGCCTCAATCTGGGGCCAACGTCCTGACTTTC
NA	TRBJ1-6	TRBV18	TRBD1	CASSPGTAGNSPLHF	TGTGCCAGCTCACCAGGGACAGCCGGAAATTCACCCCTCCACTTT
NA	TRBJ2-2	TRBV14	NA	CASSQDRVIIGNTGELFF	TGTGCCAGCAGCCAAGACAGGGTCATTATAGGGAACACCGGGGAGCTGTTTTTT
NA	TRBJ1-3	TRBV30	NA	CAWSGFVAGDGNTIYF	TGTGCCTGGAGTGGGTTTGTCGCGGGAGATGGAAACACCATATATTTT
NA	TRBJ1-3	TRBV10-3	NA	CAISESWSDSGNTIYF	TGTGCCATCAGTGAGTCGTGGTCAGACTCTGGAAACACCATATATTTT
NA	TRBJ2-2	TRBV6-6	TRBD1	CASGGQATGELFF	TGTGCCAGCGGGGGACAGGCAACCGGGGAGCTGTTTTTT
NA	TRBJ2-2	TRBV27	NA	CASCSSNTGELFF	TGTGCCAGCTGCTCCTCGAACACCGGGGAGCTGTTTTTT
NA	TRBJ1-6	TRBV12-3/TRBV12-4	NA	CASSLEGLSPLHF	TGTGCCAGCAGCCTGGAGGGTCTTTCACCCCTCCACTTT
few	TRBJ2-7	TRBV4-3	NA	CASSRGGSYEQYF	TGCGCCAGCAGCCGAGGCGGCAGCTACGAGCAGTACTTC
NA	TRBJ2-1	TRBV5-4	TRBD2	CASSLTSGGSSYNEQFF	TGTGCCAGCAGCTTGACTAGCGGGGGCAGCTCCTACAATGAGCAGTTCTTC